This T cell receptor beta chain was found in a study of blood T cells in healthy people across ages. Germline V CDR1 and CDR2: LNHNV, YYDKDF (reference sequence). CDR3 length equals 17 residues. Losses at the gene ends were 3 bases for V and 9 bases for J; bases not matched to a gene: 17. Sample-barcoded 5' priming and a J-beta primer mix drove a second PCR of about 7 to 11 cycles. Via MiXCR, TCRdb re-called the 5' RACE reads, giving one row per CDR3 protein. The sample holds 500,000 to 700,000 distinct CDR3 sequences, roughly 30% seen once. This clonotype was sampled from a woman older than 75 in good health. Input material: blood. The chain carries TRBV15 and TRBJ1-5; 7 positions match TRBD1. In DNA, the CDR3 is TGTGCCACCAGCAGGGACCCATACAGGGGTACAAGTTTGCCCCAGCATTTT. It encodes CATSRDPYRGTSLPQHF. Full variable domain (rest looked up from reference TRBV15 and TRBJ1-5): DAMVIQNPRYQVTQFGKPVTLSCSQTLNHNVMYWYQQKSSQAPKLLFHYYDKDFNNEADTPDNFQSRRPNTSFCFLDIRSPGLGDTAMYLCATSRDPYRGTSLPQHFGDGTRLSIL.